One and the same sample provided the 14 T cell receptor beta chains below, sequenced in a study of blood T cell repertoires in COVID-19. TCRdb's table, derived via immunoSEQ multiplex PCR, lists solely in-frame clones and lacks some. The sample carries fewer than 200,000 clones, 87% recorded once. Input material: peripheral blood. The receptors shown here come from a woman aged 70-85 years with COVID-19, enrolled during active disease.

The CDR3 DNA reads TGTGCCAGCTCAGAGACTCAAGGATACAATGAGCAGTTCTTC. Translating it yields CASSETQGYNEQFF. This chain links TRBV18 with TRBJ2-1, with D unclear. Trimming cost V 5 bases and J 4 bases, with 12 bases left between them. The CDR3 has 14 amino acids. Germline V gives CDR1 KGHSH, CDR2 LQKENI.

J is TRBJ1-2 and V is TRBV27; D is ambiguous. This CDR3 spans 17 amino acids. CDR1 MNHEY and CDR2 SMNVEV come from the germline V gene (reference sequence). V lost 3 bases and J 0 bases, leaving 17 bases between the germline ends. CDR3 sequence (DNA): TGTGCCAGCAGTTTGCGGTTTACAATGATAGCTAACTATGGCTACACCTTC. Amino acids: CASSLRFTMIANYGYTF.

The gene calls are TRBV10-3 and TRBJ1-1; 8 nucleotides agree with TRBD1. Germline V CDR1 and CDR2: ENHRY, SYGVKD. The CDR3 is 14 amino acids. The V and J ends lost 7 bases and 6 bases, in that order; junction bases with no gene match: 10. The CDR3 sequence: CAITDGQGGSEAFF. Here the CDR3 DNA reads TGTGCCATCACTGACGGACAGGGCGGGTCTGAAGCTTTCTTT.

The chain links TRBV7-6 to TRBJ2-1; 9 nucleotides match TRBD2. CDR3 size: 15 residues. Per germline, CDR1 SGHVS and CDR2 FNYEAQ. Losses at the gene ends were 3 bases for V and 9 bases for J; bases not matched to a gene: 9. The CDR3 DNA is TGTGCCAGCAGCTTTGACCCGCGGGAGGGTGGTGAGCAGTTCTTC. It is translated as CASSFDPREGGEQFF.

The rearrangement joins TRBV11-3 to TRBJ2-3, with 8 bases aligning to TRBD1. After removal of 5 bases from V and 3 bases from J, the junction contained 7 bases not matched to a gene. There are 15 residues in the CDR3. The germline V gene has CDR1 SGHNT and CDR2 YENEEA. The CDR3 DNA reads as TGTGCCAGCAGCCGAGTGACAGGGGATACAGATACGCAGTATTTT. It codes for CASSRVTGDTDTQYF.

This chain links TRBV20-1 with TRBJ1-5; D unclear. Germline V gives CDR1 DFQATT, CDR2 SNEGSKA (reference sequence). V dropped 3 bases and J dropped 4 bases, with 22 bases sitting between them. CDR3 length: 17 amino acids. CDR3: CSASSALADINNQPQHF. The CDR3 DNA follows: TGCAGTGCTAGTTCAGCCCTCGCAGACATCAATAATCAGCCCCAGCATTTT.

The rearrangement links TRBV6-5 to TRBJ1-1; 9 nucleotides agree with TRBD1. The CDR3 is 12 amino acids. Germline loops: CDR1 MNHEY, CDR2 SVGAGI. The ends lost 6 bases at V and 9 bases at J; junction bases unmatched: 5. This CDR3 reads CASRQGARQAFF. The CDR3 region has the DNA TGTGCCAGCAGACAGGGGGCCAGGCAAGCTTTCTTT.

This chain connects TRBV19 to TRBJ2-1, with 7 nucleotides matching TRBD2. The CDR3 extends over 13 amino acids. Germline CDR1 LNHDA, CDR2 SQIVND (reference sequence). The trim removed 6 bases at V and 1 base at J, leaving 0 bases unmatched. This CDR3 reads CASRAGSYNEQFF. Here the CDR3 DNA reads TGTGCCAGTAGAGCGGGATCCTACAATGAGCAGTTCTTC. The full variable domain, in which reference TRBV19 and TRBJ2-1 provide the parts outside the CDR3, is DGGITQSPKYLFRKEGQNVTLSCEQNLNHDAMYWYRQDPGQGLRLIYYSQIVNDFQKGDIAEGYSVSREKKESFPLTVTSAQKNPTAFYLCASRAGSYNEQFFGPGTRLTVL.

The CDR3 protein is CASSTSTSGRSVNEQFF. The CDR3 DNA is TGTGCCAGTAGTACCTCGACTAGCGGGAGGTCGGTCAATGAGCAGTTCTTC. The gene calls are TRBV19 and TRBJ2-1; 13 bases match TRBD2. This CDR3 contains 17 residues. With 4 bases clipped from V and 6 bases from J, the junction kept 9 bases outside the gene matches. The germline gives CDR1 LNHDA, CDR2 SQIVND (reference sequence).

This chain uses TRBV14 with TRBJ1-2, with 7 bases that match TRBD1. CDR3 size: 14 residues. J gave up 5 bases and V 1 base, and 4 bases lay outside the gene matches. CDR1 and CDR2 (germline): SGHDN, FVKESK. CDR3 sequence: CASSQAQGGYGYTF. As DNA, the CDR3 is TGTGCCAGCAGCCAAGCTCAGGGGGGATATGGCTACACCTTC.

Only one count was recorded for this clone. The gene calls are TRBV7-2 and TRBJ2-1, with 8 positions matching TRBD2. The CDR3 contains 15 residues. With 4 bases clipped from V and 7 bases from J, the junction kept 9 bases outside the gene matches. Germline loops: CDR1 SGHTA, CDR2 FQGNSA. Written as DNA, the CDR3 is TGTGCCAGCAGCTCCGGGACTAGTTATTTAAATGAGCAGTTCTTC. Translated, it gives CASSSGTSYLNEQFF. Complete variable domain (other parts from reference TRBV7-2 and TRBJ2-1): GAGVSQSPSNKVTEKGKDVELRCDPISGHTALYWYRQSLGQGLEFLIYFQGNSAPDKSGLPSDRFSAERTGGSVSTLTIQRTQQEDSAVYLCASSSGTSYLNEQFFGPGTRLTVL.

V is TRBV18 and J is TRBJ2-7; 9 nucleotides match TRBD1. The V gene end was trimmed by 3 bases and the J gene end by 4 bases; junction bases not matched to a gene: 7. Germline V gene lookup returns CDR1 KGHSH and CDR2 LQKENI. The length of the CDR3 is 15 residues. In DNA, the CDR3 is TGTGCCAGCTCACCGAACAGGGGGCAAGGATACGAGCAGTACTTC. This gives the protein CASSPNRGQGYEQYF.

The chain combines TRBV28 with TRBJ1-4, with TRBD1 as a possible D gene (6 bases). The CDR3 runs to 14 residues. The V gene lost 3 bases and the J gene lost 8 bases, with 13 bases spanning the gap. In germline, CDR1 is MDHEN, CDR2 SYDVKM. CDR3 region: CASSFSAGEEKLFF. CDR3 nucleotides: TGTGCCAGCAGTTTTTCGGCAGGGGAGGAAAAACTGTTTTTT. The whole variable domain, remainder taken from reference TRBV28 and TRBJ1-4, is DVKVTQSSRYLVKRTGEKVFLECVQDMDHENMFWYRQDPGLGLRLIYFSYDVKMKEKGDIPEGYSVSREKKERFSLILESASTNQTSMYLCASSFSAGEEKLFFGSGTQLSVL.

The chain employs TRBV15 and TRBJ2-1; tentatively, D is TRBD2 (6 bases). The CDR3 sequence is 13 residues long. V lost 1 base, J lost 8 bases, and 9 bases lay in between. Looked up from germline, CDR1 is LNHNV and CDR2 is YYDKDF (reference sequence). The CDR3: CATSRVPGDEQFF. CDR3 coding DNA: TGTGCCACCAGCAGAGTCCCGGGGGATGAGCAGTTCTTC.